This is a list of T cell receptor beta chains from one sample in a study of identical twins. TCRdb re-called the 5' RACE reads with MiXCR, one entry per CDR3 protein. The sample yields 430,000 or so distinct CDR3 sequences, 20% to 25% seen once. These data also featured in a second study, about T cells expressing NK-cell markers.

Source material: CD4+ T cells sorted from blood. The source is a woman aged 18-29 years in good health. Both conserved end residues are trimmed from each CDR3. Some rows mark clone size as missing; the rest say once, few, many or name a class of expanded clone.

>TRBV4-2|TRBJ2-1|-
ASSQDRIERNEQF
>TRBV30|TRBJ2-2|few
AWSQLARNTGELF
>TRBV4-2|TRBJ1-6|-
ASSQETGAGSPLH
>TRBV5-1|TRBJ1-2|few
ASSLELANYGYT
>TRBV12-3/TRBV12-4|TRBJ1-1|-
ASSLAGTGRDF
>TRBV3-1|TRBJ2-1|few
ASSPVLQRLAENNEQF
>TRBV20-1|TRBJ1-1|few
SALATTEAF
>TRBV6-1|TRBJ2-5|-
ASRKATETQY
>TRBV12-3/TRBV12-4|TRBJ1-2|few
ASSSGTGLAYGYT
>TRBV20-1|TRBJ2-5|-
SASRRIQETQY
>TRBV7-2|TRBJ2-2|-
ASSLVVRRELF